This TCR beta chain appears in the sequencing data of a study of T cells after yellow fever vaccination. Study-level findings and limits: Clonotypes appearing in both CD4 and CD8 compartments existed, and their share was small. Post-booster samples contained most primary-vaccination clones (approximately 95% CD4, almost 90% CD8). Peaking on day 5 versus 15, the secondary response was faster but weaker.

Making TCR cDNA involved 5'RACE template switching, which added UMIs and a universal primer site. TCRdb reprocessed the 5' RACE reads with MiXCR, giving one entry per CDR3 protein. Among approximately 260,000 distinct CDR3 sequences, roughly 5.6% were seen once, and the ten largest hold roughly 3%. CDR1 and CDR2 from the germline V gene are ENHRY and SYGVKD. The CDR3 runs 13 residues. V lost 6 bases to trimming and J lost 8 bases, with 14 bases between them. This clonotype was seen a few times. As yet, its antigen is unknown. This TCR derives from a man aged 18 to 30 who received the YFV17D yellow fever vaccine. Sequenced material: CD4+ T cells sorted from PBMCs, taken on the day of the yellow fever booster vaccination. The chain couples TRBV10-3 to TRBJ1-5; possible D gene TRBD1, 6 bases. Written as DNA, the CDR3 is TGTGCCATCAGACGACAGGTGTTGGAGCCCCAGCATTTT. This codes for CAIRRQVLEPQHF.